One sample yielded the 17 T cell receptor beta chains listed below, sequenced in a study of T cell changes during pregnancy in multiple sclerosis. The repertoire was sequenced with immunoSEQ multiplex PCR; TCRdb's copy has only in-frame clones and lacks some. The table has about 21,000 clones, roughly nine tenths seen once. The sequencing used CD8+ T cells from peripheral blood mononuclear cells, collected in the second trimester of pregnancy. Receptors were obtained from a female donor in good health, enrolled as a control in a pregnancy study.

The CDR3 loop reads CASSPGGSDQPQHF. CDR3 nucleotide sequence: TGCGCCAGCAGCCCCGGGGGATCGGATCAGCCCCAGCATTTT. This chain links TRBV4-1 with TRBJ1-5, with TRBD1 as a possible D gene (5 bases). Trimming removed 4 bases from V and 5 bases from J, with 12 bases in between. This CDR3 is 14 amino acids long. Germline CDR1 MGHRA, CDR2 YSYEKL.

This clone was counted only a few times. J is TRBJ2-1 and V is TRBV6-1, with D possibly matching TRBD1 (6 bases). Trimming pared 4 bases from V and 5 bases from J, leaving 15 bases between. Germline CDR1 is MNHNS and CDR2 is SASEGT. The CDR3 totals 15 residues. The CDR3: CASSGRRTVNNEQFF. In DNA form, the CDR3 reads TGTGCCAGCAGTGGCAGGAGGACAGTTAACAATGAGCAGTTCTTC.

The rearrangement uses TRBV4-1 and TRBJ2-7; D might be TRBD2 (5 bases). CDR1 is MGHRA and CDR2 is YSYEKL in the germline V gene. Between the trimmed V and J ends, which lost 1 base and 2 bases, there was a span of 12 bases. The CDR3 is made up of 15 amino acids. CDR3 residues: CASSQVNSVAYEQYF. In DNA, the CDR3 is TGCGCCAGCAGCCAAGTAAATAGCGTTGCCTACGAGCAGTACTTC.

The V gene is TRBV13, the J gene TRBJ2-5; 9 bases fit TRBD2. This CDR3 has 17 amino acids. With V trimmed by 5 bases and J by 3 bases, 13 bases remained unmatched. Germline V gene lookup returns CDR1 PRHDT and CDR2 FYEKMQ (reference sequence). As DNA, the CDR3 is TGTGCCAGCAGCCCGACGGTGATAGCGGGGGCAGAAGAGACCCAGTACTTC. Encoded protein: CASSPTVIAGAEETQYF.

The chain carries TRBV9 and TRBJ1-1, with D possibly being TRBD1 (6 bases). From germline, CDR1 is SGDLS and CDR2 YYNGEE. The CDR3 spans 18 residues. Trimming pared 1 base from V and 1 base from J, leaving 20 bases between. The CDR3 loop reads CASSVRPADSKQNTEAFF. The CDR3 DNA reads TGTGCCAGCAGCGTAAGACCCGCGGACAGCAAACAGAACACTGAAGCTTTCTTT.

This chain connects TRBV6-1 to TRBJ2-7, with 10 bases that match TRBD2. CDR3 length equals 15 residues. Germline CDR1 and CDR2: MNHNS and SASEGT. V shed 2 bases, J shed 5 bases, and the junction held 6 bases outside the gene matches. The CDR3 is CASSETAGGRDEQYF. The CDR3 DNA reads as TGTGCCAGCAGTGAAACAGCGGGAGGGAGGGACGAGCAGTACTTC.

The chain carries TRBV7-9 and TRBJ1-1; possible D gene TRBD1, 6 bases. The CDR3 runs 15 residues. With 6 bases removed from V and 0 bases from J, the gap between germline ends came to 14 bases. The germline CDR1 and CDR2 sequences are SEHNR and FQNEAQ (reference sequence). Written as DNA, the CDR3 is TGTGCCAGCAGGCGGGGGGGGCAAATGAACACTGAAGCTTTCTTT. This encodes CASRRGGQMNTEAFF.

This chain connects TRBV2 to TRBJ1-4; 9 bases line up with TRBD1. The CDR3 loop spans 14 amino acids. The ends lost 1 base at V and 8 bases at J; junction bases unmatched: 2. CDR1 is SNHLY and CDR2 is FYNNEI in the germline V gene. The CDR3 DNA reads TGTGCCAGCAGTGAAGGGGACAGGGACGAAAAACTGTTTTTT. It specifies CASSEGDRDEKLFF.

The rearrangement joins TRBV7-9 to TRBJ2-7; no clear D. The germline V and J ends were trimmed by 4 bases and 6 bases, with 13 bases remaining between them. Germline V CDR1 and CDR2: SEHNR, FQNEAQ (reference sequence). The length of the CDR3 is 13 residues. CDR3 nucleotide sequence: TGTGCCAGCAGCTCCCCCCCGCCCGGCGAGCAGTACTTC. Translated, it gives CASSSPPPGEQYF.

The CDR3: CASSQAEGLAGGGEQYF. In nucleotides, the CDR3 is TGCGCCAGCAGCCAAGCCGAGGGACTAGCGGGAGGGGGTGAGCAGTACTTC. The V and J genes are TRBV4-1 and TRBJ2-7; 16 bases are a match to TRBD2. The CDR3 sequence is 17 residues long. Germline CDR1 MGHRA, CDR2 YSYEKL. V lost 1 base to trimming and J lost 7 bases; unmatched junction nucleotides: 7.

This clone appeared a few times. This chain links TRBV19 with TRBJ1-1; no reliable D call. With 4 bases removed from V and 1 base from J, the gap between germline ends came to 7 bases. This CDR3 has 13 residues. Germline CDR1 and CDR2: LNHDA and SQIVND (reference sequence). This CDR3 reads CASSTPGNTEAFF. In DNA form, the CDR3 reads TGTGCCAGTAGTACACCAGGGAACACTGAAGCTTTCTTT. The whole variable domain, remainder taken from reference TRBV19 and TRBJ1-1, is DGGITQSPKYLFRKEGQNVTLSCEQNLNHDAMYWYRQDPGQGLRLIYYSQIVNDFQKGDIAEGYSVSREKKESFPLTVTSAQKNPTAFYLCASSTPGNTEAFFGQGTRLTVV.

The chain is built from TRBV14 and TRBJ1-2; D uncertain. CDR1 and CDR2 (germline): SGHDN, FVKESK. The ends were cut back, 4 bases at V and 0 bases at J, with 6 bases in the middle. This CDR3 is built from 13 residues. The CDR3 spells CASSPSSNYGYTF. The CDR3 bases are TGTGCCAGCAGCCCTAGCTCTAACTATGGCTACACCTTC.

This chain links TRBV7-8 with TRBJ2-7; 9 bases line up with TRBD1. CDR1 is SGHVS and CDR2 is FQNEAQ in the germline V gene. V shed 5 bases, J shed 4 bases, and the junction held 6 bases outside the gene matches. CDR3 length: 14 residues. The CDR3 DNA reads TGTGCCAGCAGCCCACCCGGGACAGGGTACGAGCAGTACTTC. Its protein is CASSPPGTGYEQYF.

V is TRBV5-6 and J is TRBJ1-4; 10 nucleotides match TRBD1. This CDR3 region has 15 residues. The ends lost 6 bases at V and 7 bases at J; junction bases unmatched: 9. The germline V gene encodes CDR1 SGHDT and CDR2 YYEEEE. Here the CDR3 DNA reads TGTGCCAGCACGCGGACCGGGACAGGGGCTGAAAAACTGTTTTTT. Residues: CASTRTGTGAEKLFF.

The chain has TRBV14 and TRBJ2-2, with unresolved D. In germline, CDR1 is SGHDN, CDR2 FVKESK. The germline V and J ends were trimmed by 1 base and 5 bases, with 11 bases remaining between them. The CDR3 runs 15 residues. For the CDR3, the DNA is TGTGCCAGCAGCCAAGCCCGACCAGGAACCGGGGAGCTGTTTTTT. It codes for CASSQARPGTGELFF.

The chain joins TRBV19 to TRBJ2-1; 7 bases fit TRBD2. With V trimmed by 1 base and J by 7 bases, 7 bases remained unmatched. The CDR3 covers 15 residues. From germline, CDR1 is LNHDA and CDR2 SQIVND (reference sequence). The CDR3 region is CASSIGWGSGNEQFF. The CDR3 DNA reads TGTGCCAGTAGTATAGGTTGGGGTAGCGGGAATGAGCAGTTCTTC.

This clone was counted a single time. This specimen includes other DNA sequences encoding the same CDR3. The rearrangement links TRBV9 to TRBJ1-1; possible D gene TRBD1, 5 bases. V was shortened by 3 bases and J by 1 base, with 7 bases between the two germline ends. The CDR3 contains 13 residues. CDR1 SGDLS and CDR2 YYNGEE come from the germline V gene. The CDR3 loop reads CASSAGGNTEAFF. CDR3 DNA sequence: TGTGCCAGCAGCGCGGGGGGGAACACTGAAGCTTTCTTT.